The 11 T cell receptor beta chains presented below share a single source sample, sequenced in a study of early T cells in non-severe SARS-CoV-2 infection. Using its own MiXCR run on the 5' RACE reads, TCRdb lists one record per CDR3 protein. The data contain around 50,000 distinct CDR3 sequences, approximately 10% of them singletons. The sequencing input was whole blood. Every receptor here comes from an adult who was a healthcare worker with PCR-confirmed SARS-CoV-2 infection or an uninfected control (not recorded which).

This clonotype has a handful of counts. J is TRBJ1-1 and V is TRBV5-1; D possibly corresponds to TRBD1 (5 bases). The CDR3 has 15 residues. CDR1 and CDR2 from the germline V gene are SGHRS and YFSETQ. V lost 0 bases, J lost 10 bases, and 19 bases lay in between. As DNA, the CDR3 is TGCGCCAGCAGCTTGGGCATGGGGACCCCCCTGGGAGCTTTCTTT. Its protein product is CASSLGMGTPLGAFF.

The chain uses TRBV11-2 and TRBJ1-1; D is unresolved. Deletions cut 3 bases from V and 3 bases from J, with 8 bases between. Germline V gene lookup returns CDR1 SGHAT and CDR2 FQNNGV. The CDR3 totals 13 residues. As DNA, the CDR3 is TGTGCCAGCAGCTTGGTCCGCTACACTGAAGCTTTCTTT. Translating gives CASSLVRYTEAFF.

This clonotype was detected only a few times. This sequence joins TRBV29-1 and TRBJ2-7; D is perhaps TRBD1 or TRBD2 (7 bases each). Between the trimmed V and J ends, which lost 3 bases and 0 bases, there was a span of 9 bases. The CDR3 runs 13 residues. Germline V gene sequence: CDR1 SQVTM, CDR2 ANQGSEA. DNA for the CDR3: TGCAGCGTTGACAGGGGGGGCTCCTACGAGCAGTACTTC. It codes for CSVDRGGSYEQYF.

The sample holds many counts of this clonotype. J is TRBJ2-1 and V is TRBV6-2 or TRBV6-3; D uncertain. This CDR3 region has 13 residues. V was clipped by 2 bases and J by 9 bases, with 11 bases between them. The germline V gene has CDR1 MNHEY and CDR2 SVGEGT. CDR3 loop: CASSYGLFGEQFF. In nucleotides, the CDR3 is TGTGCCAGCAGTTACGGCCTCTTCGGTGAGCAGTTCTTC.

The V gene is TRBV24-1, the J gene TRBJ2-4, with TRBD1 identical over 9 bases. J lost 0 bases, V lost 7 bases, and 6 bases had no gene match. The CDR3 is 16 amino acids. The germline CDR1 and CDR2 sequences are KGHDR and SFDVKD. CDR3: CATSHGQGLAKNIQYF. The CDR3 nucleotides are TGTGCCACCAGCCACGGACAGGGGCTAGCCAAAAACATTCAGTACTTC.

The rearrangement joins TRBV27 to TRBJ1-5; the D is unclear. The CDR3 is made up of 13 amino acids. Germline V lookup: CDR1 MNHEY, CDR2 SMNVEV (reference sequence). Trimming removed 4 bases from V and 1 base from J, with 5 bases in between. Here the CDR3 DNA reads TGTGCCAGCAGTTGGCGGAGCAATCAGCCCCAGCATTTT. Amino acid sequence: CASSWRSNQPQHF.

V and J are TRBV11-2 and TRBJ2-7, with TRBD2 matching 8 bases. From germline, CDR1 is SGHAT and CDR2 FQNNGV. CDR3 length equals 14 residues. V lost 3 bases and J lost 6; bases outside the gene matches: 7. The CDR3 DNA reads as TGTGCCAGCAGCTTTCCGGGAGGGAATGGCGAGCAGTACTTC. Translation gives CASSFPGGNGEQYF.

This clonotype was observed at least ten times. DNA of the CDR3: TGTGCCAGCAGCTTAGTAGGCTATCCTCTTGGCGAGCAGTACTTC. Residues: CASSLVGYPLGEQYF. The chain carries TRBV7-2 and TRBJ2-7, with D unclear. Trimming removed 1 base at V and 6 bases at J, with 16 bases between. The CDR3 runs 15 residues. CDR1 is SGHTA, CDR2 FQGNSA, per germline.

This clonotype has a handful of counts. J is TRBJ1-4 and V is TRBV29-1; D not certain. Trimming cost V 7 bases and J 0 bases, with 12 bases left between them. The germline CDR1 and CDR2 sequences are SQVTM and ANQGSEA. This CDR3 contains 14 residues. The CDR3 is CSAAGTATNEKLFF. The CDR3 DNA follows: TGCAGCGCCGCTGGTACAGCAACTAATGAAAAACTGTTTTTT.

The chain couples TRBV5-5 to TRBJ1-1, with a possible D match to TRBD1 (5 bases). Trimming removed 0 bases at V and 8 bases at J, with 11 bases between. CDR1 and CDR2 (germline): SGHKS, YYEKEE (reference sequence). The CDR3 is made up of 13 amino acids. CDR3 sequence reads: CASSLGQLNEAFF. The CDR3 nucleotides are TGTGCCAGCAGCTTGGGACAGCTTAACGAAGCTTTCTTT.

This clonotype came up a few times. V gene TRBV18 combines with J gene TRBJ2-1, with 12 nucleotides matching TRBD2. V lost 0 bases to trimming and J lost 7 bases; unmatched junction nucleotides: 1. CDR3 length equals 15 residues. Germline V gives CDR1 KGHSH, CDR2 LQKENI. CDR3 loop: CASSPPGLAGNEQFF. Here the CDR3 DNA reads TGTGCCAGCTCACCACCTGGACTAGCGGGGAATGAGCAGTTCTTC. The full variable domain, rest sourced from reference TRBV18 and TRBJ2-1, is NAGVMQNPRHLVRRRGQEARLRCSPMKGHSHVYWYRQLPEEGLKFMVYLQKENIIDESGMPKERFSAEFPKEGPSILRIQQVVRGDSAAYFCASSPPGLAGNEQFFGPGTRLTVL.